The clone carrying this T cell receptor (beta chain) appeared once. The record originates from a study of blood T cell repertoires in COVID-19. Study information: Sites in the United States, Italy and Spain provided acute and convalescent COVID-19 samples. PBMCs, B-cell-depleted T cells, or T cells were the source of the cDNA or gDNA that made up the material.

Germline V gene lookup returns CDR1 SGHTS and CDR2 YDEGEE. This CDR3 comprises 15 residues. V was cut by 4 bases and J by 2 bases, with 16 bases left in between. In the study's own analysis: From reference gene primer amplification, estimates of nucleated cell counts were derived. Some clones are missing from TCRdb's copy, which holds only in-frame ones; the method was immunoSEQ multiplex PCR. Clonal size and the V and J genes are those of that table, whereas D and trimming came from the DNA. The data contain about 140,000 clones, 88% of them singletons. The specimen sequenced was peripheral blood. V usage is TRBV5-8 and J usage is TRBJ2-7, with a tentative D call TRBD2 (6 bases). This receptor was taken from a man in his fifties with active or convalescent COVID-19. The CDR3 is CASSKPGGNPYEQYF. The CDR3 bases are TGTGCCAGCAGCAAACCCGGAGGGAACCCCTACGAGCAGTACTTC.